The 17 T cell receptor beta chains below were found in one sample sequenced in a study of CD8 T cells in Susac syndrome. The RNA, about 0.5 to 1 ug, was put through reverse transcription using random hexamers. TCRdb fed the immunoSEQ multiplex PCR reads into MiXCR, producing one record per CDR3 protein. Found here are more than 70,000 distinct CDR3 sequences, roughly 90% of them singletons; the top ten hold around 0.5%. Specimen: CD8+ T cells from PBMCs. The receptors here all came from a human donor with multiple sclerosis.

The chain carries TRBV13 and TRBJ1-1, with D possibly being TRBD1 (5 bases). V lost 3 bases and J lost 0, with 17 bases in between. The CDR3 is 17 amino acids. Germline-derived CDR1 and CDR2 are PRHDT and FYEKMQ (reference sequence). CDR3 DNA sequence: TGTGCCAGCAGCTTGGAGCCTTCTGGGGGTTTGAACACTGAAGCTTTCTTT. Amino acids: CASSLEPSGGLNTEAFF.

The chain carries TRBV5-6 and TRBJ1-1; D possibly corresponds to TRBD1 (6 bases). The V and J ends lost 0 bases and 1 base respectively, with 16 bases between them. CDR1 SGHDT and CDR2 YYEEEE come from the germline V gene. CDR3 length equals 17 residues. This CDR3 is CASSLDGDTQPNTEAFF. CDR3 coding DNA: TGTGCCAGCAGCTTGGATGGGGACACACAGCCGAACACTGAAGCTTTCTTT.

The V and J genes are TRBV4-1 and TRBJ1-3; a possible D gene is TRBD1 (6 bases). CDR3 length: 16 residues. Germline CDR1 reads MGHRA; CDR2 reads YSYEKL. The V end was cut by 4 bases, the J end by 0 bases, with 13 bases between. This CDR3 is CASSPGQLNSGNTIYF. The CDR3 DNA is TGCGCCAGCAGCCCCGGACAGCTCAACTCTGGAAACACCATATATTTT.

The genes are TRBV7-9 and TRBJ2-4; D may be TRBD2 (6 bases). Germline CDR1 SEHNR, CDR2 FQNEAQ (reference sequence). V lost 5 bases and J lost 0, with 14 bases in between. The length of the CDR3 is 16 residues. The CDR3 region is CASSPPAGLAKNIQYF. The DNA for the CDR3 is TGTGCCAGCAGCCCCCCGGCGGGGCTAGCCAAAAACATTCAGTACTTC.

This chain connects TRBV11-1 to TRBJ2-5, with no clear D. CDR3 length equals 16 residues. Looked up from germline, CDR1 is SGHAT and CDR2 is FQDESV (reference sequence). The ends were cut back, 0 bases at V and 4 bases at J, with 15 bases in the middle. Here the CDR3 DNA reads TGTGCCAGCAGCTTAGCGGAGACATCCACCCCAGAGACCCAGTACTTC. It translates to CASSLAETSTPETQYF.

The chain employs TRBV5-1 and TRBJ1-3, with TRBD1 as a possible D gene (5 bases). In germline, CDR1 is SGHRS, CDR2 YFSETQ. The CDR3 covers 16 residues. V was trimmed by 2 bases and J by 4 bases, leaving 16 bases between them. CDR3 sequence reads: CASSFTGTLLGNTIYF. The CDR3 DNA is TGCGCCAGCAGCTTTACCGGGACTCTCCTCGGAAACACCATATATTTT.

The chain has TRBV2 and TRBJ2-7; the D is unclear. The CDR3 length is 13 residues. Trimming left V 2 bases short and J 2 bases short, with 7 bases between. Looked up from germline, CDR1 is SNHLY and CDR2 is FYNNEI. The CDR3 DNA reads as TGTGCCAGCAGTGAAAGTGTTGCCTACGAGCAGTACTTC. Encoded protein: CASSESVAYEQYF.

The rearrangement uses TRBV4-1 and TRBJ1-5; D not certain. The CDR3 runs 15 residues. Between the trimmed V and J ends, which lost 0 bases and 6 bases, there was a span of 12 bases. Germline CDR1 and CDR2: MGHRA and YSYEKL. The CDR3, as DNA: TGCGCCAGCAGCCAAGAGGTGGACTCTTTTCAGCCCCAGCATTTT. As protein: CASSQEVDSFQPQHF.

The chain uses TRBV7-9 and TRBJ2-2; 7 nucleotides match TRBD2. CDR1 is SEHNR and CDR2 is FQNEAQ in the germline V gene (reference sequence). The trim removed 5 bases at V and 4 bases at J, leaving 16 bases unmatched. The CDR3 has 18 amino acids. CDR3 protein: CASSTGGDSWMGTGELFF. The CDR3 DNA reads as TGTGCCAGCAGCACGGGGGGAGACAGTTGGATGGGCACCGGGGAGCTGTTTTTT.

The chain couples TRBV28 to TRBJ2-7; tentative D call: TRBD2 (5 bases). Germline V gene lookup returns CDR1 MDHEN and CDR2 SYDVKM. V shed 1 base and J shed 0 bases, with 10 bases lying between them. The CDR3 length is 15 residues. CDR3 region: CASSLSGLSSYEQYF. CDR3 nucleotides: TGTGCCAGCAGTTTATCCGGACTGAGCTCCTACGAGCAGTACTTC. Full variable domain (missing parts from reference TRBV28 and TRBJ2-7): DVKVTQSSRYLVKRTGEKVFLECVQDMDHENMFWYRQDPGLGLRLIYFSYDVKMKEKGDIPEGYSVSREKKERFSLILESASTNQTSMYLCASSLSGLSSYEQYFGPGTRLTVT.

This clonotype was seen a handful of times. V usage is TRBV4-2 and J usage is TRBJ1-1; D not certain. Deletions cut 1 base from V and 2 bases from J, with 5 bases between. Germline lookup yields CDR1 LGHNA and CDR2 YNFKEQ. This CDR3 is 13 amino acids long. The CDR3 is CASSQGPNTEAFF. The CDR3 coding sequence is TGTGCCAGCAGCCAAGGACCAAACACTGAAGCTTTCTTT.

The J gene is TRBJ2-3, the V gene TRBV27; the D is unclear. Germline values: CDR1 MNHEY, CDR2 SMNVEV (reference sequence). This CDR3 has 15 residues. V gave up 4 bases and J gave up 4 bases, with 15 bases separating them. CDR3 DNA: TGTGCCAGCAGTTCGCTAGTTAACAAGGCAGATACGCAGTATTTT. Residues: CASSSLVNKADTQYF.

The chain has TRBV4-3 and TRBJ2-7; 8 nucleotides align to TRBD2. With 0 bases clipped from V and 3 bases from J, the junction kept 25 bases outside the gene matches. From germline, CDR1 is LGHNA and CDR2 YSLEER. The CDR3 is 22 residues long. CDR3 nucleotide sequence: TGCGCCAGCAGCCAAGAGGCTGGGGAAGGAACTAGCGGCTTTTTTACTTACTACGAGCAGTACTTC. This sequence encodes CASSQEAGEGTSGFFTYYEQYF.

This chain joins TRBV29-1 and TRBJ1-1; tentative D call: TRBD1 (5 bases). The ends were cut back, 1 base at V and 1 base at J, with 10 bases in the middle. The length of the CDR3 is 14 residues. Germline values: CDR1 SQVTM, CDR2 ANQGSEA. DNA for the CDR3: TGCAGCGTTGAAGGGAGAGGGGAGAACACTGAAGCTTTCTTT. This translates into CSVEGRGENTEAFF.

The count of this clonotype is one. CDR3 sequence: CASSRARSTDTQYF. CDR3 in DNA: TGTGCCAGCAGCCGCGCGAGAAGCACAGATACGCAGTATTTT. The rearrangement joins TRBV12-3 or TRBV12-4 to TRBJ2-3; D is unresolved. V shed 6 bases and J shed 0 bases, with 10 bases lying between them. CDR3 length: 14 residues.

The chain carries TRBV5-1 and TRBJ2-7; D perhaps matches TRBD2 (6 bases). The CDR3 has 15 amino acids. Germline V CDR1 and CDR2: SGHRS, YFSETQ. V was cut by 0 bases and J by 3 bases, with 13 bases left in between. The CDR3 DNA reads TGCGCCAGCAGCTTGGATGGAGGGATGAGCTACGAGCAGTACTTC. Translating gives CASSLDGGMSYEQYF.

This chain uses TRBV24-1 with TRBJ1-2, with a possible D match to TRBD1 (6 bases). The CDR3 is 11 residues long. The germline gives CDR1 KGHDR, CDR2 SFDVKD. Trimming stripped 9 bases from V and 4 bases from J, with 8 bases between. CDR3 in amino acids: CATSDSYGYTF. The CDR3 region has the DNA TGTGCCACCTCGGACAGCTATGGCTACACCTTC.